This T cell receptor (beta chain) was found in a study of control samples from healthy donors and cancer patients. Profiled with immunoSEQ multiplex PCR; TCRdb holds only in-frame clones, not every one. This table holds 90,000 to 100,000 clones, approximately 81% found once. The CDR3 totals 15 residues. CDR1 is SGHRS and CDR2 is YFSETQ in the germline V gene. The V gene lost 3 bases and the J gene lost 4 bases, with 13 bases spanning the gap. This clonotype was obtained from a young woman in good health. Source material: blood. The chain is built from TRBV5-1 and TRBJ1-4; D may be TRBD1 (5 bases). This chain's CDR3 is CASSSAGTYNEKLFF. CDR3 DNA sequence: TGCGCCAGCAGCTCAGCCGGGACCTATAATGAAAAACTGTTTTTT.